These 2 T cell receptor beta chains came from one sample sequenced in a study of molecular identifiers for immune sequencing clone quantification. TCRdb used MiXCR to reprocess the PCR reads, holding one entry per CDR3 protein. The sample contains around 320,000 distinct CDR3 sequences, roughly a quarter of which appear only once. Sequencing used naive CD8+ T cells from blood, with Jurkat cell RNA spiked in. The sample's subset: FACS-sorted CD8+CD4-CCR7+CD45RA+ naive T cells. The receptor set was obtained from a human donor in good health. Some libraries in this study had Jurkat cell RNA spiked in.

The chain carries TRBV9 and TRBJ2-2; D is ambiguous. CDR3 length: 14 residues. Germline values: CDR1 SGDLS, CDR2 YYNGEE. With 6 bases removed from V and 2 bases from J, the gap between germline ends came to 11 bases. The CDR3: CASNTEINTGELFF. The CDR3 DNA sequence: TGTGCCAGCAACACAGAAATTAACACCGGGGAGCTGTTTTTT.

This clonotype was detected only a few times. DNA for the CDR3: TGTGCCAGCAGCTTAGCTTTCCAGCAAGAGACCCAGTACTTC. This sequence encodes CASSLAFQQETQYF. This sequence joins TRBV7-9 and TRBJ2-5; D is undetermined. CDR1 and CDR2 from the germline V gene are SEHNR and FQNEAQ (reference sequence). V was cut by 0 bases and J by 2 bases, with 7 bases left in between. The CDR3 length is 14 residues.